The source of this TCR beta chain is a study of beta chain features in type 1 diabetes. Findings and limits, study-wide: Because the template was cDNA, high-expressing cells might be over-represented. Type 1 diabetes patients had TCRB CDR3s that were shorter (moderately but significantly so) in all four CD4+ subsets.

This clone was picked up a small number of times. Antigen specificity is unknown. Reverse transcription of all isolated RNA meant that expressed TCRB transcripts were sequenced. Only in-frame clones appear in the TCRdb table, and some are missing; sequencing was by immunoSEQ multiplex PCR. The sample has 550,000 to 850,000 clones, roughly 12% seen once; the top ten hold less than 0.025%. The receptor comes from a man aged 18 to 30 with type 1 diabetes. Sequenced: naive CD4+ T cells from blood.

The CDR3 region is CASSPQEWGQGYNEQFF. Written as DNA, the CDR3 is TGTGCCAGCTCACCACAAGAGTGGGGGCAGGGCTACAATGAGCAGTTCTTC. The chain has TRBV18 and TRBJ2-1; possible D gene TRBD1, 6 bases. Trimming took off 1 base at V and 3 bases at J, with 16 bases between the two ends. Germline-derived CDR1 and CDR2 are KGHSH and LQKENI. There are 17 residues in the CDR3.